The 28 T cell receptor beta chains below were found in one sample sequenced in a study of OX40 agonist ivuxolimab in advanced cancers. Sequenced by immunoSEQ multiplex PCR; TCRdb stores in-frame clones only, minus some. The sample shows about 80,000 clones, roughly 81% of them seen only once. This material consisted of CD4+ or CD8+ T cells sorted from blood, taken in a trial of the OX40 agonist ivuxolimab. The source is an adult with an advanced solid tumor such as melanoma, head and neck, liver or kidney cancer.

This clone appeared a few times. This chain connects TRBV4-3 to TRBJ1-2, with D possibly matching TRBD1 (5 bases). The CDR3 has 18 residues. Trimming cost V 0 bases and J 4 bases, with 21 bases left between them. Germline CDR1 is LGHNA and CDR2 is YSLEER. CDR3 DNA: TGCGCCAGCAGCCAAGATCGTGACAGACCCAACTCTATCTATGGCTACACCTTC. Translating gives CASSQDRDRPNSIYGYTF.

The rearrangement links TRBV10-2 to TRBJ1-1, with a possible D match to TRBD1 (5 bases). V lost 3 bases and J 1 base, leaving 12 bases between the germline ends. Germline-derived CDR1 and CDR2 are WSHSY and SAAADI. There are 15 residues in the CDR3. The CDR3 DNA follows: TGCGCCAGCAGTGAATCAGGTGGGGGGAACACTGAAGCTTTCTTT. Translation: CASSESGGGNTEAFF.

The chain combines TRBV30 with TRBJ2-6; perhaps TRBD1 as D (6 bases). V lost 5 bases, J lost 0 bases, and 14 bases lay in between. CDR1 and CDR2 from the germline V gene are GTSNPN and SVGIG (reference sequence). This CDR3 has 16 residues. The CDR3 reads CAWATGLSSGANVLTF. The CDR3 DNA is TGTGCCTGGGCGACAGGTCTCAGCTCTGGGGCCAACGTCCTGACTTTC. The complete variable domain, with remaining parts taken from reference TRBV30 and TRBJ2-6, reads SQTIHQWPATLVQPVGSPLSLECTVEGTSNPNLYWYRQAAGRGLQLLFYSVGIGQISSEVPQNLSASRPQDRQFILSSKKLLLSDSGFYLCAWATGLSSGANVLTFGAGSRLTVL.

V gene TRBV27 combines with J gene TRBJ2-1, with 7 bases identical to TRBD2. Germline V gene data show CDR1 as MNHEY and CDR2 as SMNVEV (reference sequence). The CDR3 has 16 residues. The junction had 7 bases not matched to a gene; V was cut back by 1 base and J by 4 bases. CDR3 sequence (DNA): TGTGCCAGCAGTTTATTAGCCCTAGCGGCTTACAATGAGCAGTTCTTC. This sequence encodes CASSLLALAAYNEQFF.

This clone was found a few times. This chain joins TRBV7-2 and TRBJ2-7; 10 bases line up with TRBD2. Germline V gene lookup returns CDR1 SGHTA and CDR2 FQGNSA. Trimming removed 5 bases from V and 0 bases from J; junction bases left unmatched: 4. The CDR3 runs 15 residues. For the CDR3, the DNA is TGTGCCAGCAGCCTACGACTAGCGGGCTCCTACGAGCAGTACTTC. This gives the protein CASSLRLAGSYEQYF. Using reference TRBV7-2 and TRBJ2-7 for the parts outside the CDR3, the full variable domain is GAGVSQSPSNKVTEKGKDVELRCDPISGHTALYWYRQSLGQGLEFLIYFQGNSAPDKSGLPSDRFSAERTGGSVSTLTIQRTQQEDSAVYLCASSLRLAGSYEQYFGPGTRLTVT.

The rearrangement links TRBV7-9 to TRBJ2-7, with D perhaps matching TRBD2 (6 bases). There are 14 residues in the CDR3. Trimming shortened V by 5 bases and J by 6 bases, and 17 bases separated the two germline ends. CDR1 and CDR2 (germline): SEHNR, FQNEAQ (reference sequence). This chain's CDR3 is CASSPGRGGLEQYF. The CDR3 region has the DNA TGTGCCAGCAGCCCGGGGCGGGGCGGTCTCGAGCAGTACTTC.

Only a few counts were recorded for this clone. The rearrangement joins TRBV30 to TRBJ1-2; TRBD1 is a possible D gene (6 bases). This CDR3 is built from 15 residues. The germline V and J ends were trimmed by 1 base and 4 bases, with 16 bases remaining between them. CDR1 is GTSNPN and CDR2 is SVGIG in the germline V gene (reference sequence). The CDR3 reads CAWSAWGPWTYGYTF. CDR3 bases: TGTGCCTGGAGTGCTTGGGGGCCTTGGACCTATGGCTACACCTTC.

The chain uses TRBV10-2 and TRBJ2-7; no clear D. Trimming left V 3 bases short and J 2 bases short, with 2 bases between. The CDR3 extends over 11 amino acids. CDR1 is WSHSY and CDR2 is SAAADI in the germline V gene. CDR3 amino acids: CASSEAYEQYF. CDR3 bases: TGCGCCAGCAGTGAAGCCTACGAGCAGTACTTC.

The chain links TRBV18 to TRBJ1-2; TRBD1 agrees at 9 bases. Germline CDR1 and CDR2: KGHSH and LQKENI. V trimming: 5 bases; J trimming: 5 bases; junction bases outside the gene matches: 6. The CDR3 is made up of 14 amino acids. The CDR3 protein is CASSGGTGPYGYTF. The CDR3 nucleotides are TGTGCCAGCTCAGGCGGGACAGGGCCGTATGGCTACACCTTC.

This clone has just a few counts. The DNA of the CDR3 is TGTGCCAGCAGCTTAGACCGGGCGGGTACCGGGGAGCTGTTTTTT. It specifies CASSLDRAGTGELFF. J is TRBJ2-2 and V is TRBV11-3; TRBD2 is a possible D gene (5 bases). Between the trimmed V and J ends, which lost 0 bases and 5 bases, there was a span of 10 bases. Looked up from germline, CDR1 is SGHNT and CDR2 is YENEEA. The CDR3 extends over 15 amino acids. The full variable domain, rest sourced from reference TRBV11-3 and TRBJ2-2, is EAGVVQSPRYKIIEKKQPVAFWCNPISGHNTLYWYLQNLGQGPELLIRYENEEAVDDSQLPKDRFSAERLKGVDSTLKIQPAELGDSAVYLCASSLDRAGTGELFFGEGSRLTVL.

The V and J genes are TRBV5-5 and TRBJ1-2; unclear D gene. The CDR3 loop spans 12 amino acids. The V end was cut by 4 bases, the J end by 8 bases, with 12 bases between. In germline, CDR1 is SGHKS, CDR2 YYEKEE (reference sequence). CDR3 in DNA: TGTGCCAGCAGCCCCGCCGTGGGGGGCTACACCTTC. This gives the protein CASSPAVGGYTF.

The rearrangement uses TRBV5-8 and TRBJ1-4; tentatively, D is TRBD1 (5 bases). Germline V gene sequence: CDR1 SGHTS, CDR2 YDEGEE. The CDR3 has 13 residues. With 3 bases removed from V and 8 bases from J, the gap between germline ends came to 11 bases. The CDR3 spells CASSWGTSEKLFF. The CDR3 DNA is TGTGCCAGCAGCTGGGGCACCTCGGAAAAACTGTTTTTT.

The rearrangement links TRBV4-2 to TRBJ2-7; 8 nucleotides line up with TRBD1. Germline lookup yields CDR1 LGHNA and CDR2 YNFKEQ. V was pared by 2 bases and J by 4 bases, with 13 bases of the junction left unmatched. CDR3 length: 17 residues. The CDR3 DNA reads TGTGCCAGCAGCCAACCGGCAGGACAGGGAAGGGATTACGAGCAGTACTTC. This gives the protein CASSQPAGQGRDYEQYF.

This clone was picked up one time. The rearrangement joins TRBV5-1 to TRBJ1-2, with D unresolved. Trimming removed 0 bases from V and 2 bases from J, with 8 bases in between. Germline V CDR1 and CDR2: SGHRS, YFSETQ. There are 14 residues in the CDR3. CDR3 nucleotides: TGCGCCAGCAGCTTGGAAATGGCCAACTATGGCTACACCTTC. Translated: CASSLEMANYGYTF.

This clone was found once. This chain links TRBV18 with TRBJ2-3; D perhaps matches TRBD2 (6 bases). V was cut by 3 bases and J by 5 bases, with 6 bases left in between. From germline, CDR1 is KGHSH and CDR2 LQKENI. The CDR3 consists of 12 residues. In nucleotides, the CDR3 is TGTGCCAGCTCACCGGGAGGAGATACGCAGTATTTT. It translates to CASSPGGDTQYF. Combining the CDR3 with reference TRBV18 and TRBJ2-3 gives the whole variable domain NAGVMQNPRHLVRRRGQEARLRCSPMKGHSHVYWYRQLPEEGLKFMVYLQKENIIDESGMPKERFSAEFPKEGPSILRIQQVVRGDSAAYFCASSPGGDTQYFGPGTRLTVL.

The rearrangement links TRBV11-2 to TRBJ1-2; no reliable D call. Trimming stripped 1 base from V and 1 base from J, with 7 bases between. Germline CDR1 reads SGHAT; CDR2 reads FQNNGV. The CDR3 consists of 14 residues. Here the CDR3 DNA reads TGTGCCAGCAGCTTAGCGCTGGGTAACTATGGCTACACCTTC. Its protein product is CASSLALGNYGYTF.

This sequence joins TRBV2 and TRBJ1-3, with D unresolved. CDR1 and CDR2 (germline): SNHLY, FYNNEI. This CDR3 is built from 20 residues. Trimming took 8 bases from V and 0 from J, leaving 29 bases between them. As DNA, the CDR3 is TGTGCCAGCTATTCTAAATTTTTCGACGGATTCTCTCACTCTGGAAACACCATATATTTT. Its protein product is CASYSKFFDGFSHSGNTIYF.

CDR3 DNA: TGTGCCATCAGCCGACAGGGAAATAATGAAAAACTGTTTTTT. It translates to CAISRQGNNEKLFF. The chain employs TRBV10-3 and TRBJ1-4; 7 bases are a match to TRBD1. This CDR3 spans 14 amino acids. V was clipped by 6 bases and J by 4 bases; unmatched bases: 5. CDR1 and CDR2 from the germline V gene are ENHRY and SYGVKD.

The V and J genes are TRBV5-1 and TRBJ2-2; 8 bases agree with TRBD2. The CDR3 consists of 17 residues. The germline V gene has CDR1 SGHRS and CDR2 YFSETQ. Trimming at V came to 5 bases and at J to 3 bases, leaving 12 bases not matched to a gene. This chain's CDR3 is CASRNGTSLYDTGELFF. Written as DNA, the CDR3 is TGCGCCAGCAGGAACGGGACTAGTCTATACGACACCGGGGAGCTGTTTTTT.

CDR3 bases: TGTGCCACCAGCAGAGTCACACCGGGGGGTTTCAATGAGCAGTTCTTC. Translating it yields CATSRVTPGGFNEQFF. The chain carries TRBV15 and TRBJ2-1, with TRBD2 identical over 7 bases. CDR3 length: 16 amino acids. With 1 base clipped from V and 6 bases from J, the junction kept 9 bases outside the gene matches. Germline V gene lookup returns CDR1 LNHNV and CDR2 YYDKDF (reference sequence).

CDR3 in DNA: TGTGCCAGCAGTTCCGAACAGGGAATAAGAGAAAAACTGTTTTTT. It encodes CASSSEQGIREKLFF. The rearrangement joins TRBV28 to TRBJ1-4; possibly TRBD1 for D (6 bases). The germline V gene has CDR1 MDHEN and CDR2 SYDVKM. This CDR3 is built from 15 residues. Trimming took off 4 bases at V and 8 bases at J, with 17 bases between the two ends.

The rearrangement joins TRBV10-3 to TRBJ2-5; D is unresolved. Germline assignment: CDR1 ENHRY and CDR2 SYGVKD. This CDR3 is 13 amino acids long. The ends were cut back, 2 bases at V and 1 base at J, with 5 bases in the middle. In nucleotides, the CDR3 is TGTGCCATCAGTGAGGTGTTCCAAGAGACCCAGTACTTC. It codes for CAISEVFQETQYF.

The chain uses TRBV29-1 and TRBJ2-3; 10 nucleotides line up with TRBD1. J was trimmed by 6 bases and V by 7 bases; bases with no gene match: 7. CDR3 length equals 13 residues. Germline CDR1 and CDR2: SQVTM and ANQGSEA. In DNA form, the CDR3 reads TGCAGCGGGAGAGACAGGGGGCTCGATACGCAGTATTTT. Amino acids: CSGRDRGLDTQYF.

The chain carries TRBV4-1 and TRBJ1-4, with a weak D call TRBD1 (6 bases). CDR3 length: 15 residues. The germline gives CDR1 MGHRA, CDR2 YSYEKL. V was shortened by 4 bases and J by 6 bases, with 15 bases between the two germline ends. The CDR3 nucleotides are TGCGCCAGCAGCCGAGAGTACAGGGTTTATGAAAAACTGTTTTTT. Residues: CASSREYRVYEKLFF.

The CDR3 DNA reads TGTGCCAGCAGTTTATCGAGGGGGGCCGACTCCTACGAGCAGTACTTC. It translates to CASSLSRGADSYEQYF. This chain joins TRBV27 and TRBJ2-7, with D tentatively TRBD1 or TRBD2 (6 bases each). The CDR3 spans 16 residues. Germline CDR1 reads MNHEY; CDR2 reads SMNVEV (reference sequence). Trimming removed 0 bases from V and 0 bases from J, with 12 bases in between.

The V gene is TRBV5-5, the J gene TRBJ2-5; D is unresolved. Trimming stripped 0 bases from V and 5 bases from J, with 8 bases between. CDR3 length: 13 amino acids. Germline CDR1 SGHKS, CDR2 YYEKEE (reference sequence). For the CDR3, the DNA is TGTGCCAGCAGCTTGGAGGTCAGGGAGACCCAGTACTTC. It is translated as CASSLEVRETQYF.

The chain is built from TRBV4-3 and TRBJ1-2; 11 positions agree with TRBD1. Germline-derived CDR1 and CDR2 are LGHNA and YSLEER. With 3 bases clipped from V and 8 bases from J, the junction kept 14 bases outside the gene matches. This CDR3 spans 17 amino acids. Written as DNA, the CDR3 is TGCGCCAGCAGCCAGTTAACAGGACAGGGGGCGCGAAGGGGCTACACCTTC. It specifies CASSQLTGQGARRGYTF.

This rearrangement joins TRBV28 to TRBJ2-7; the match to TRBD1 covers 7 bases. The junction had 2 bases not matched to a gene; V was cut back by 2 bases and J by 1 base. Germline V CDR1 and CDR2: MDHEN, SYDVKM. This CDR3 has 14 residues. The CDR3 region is CASSLGQASYEQYF. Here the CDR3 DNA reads TGTGCCAGCAGTTTAGGACAGGCTTCCTACGAGCAGTACTTC.